Listed below are T cell receptor beta chains from one sample, sequenced in a study of cytomegalovirus exposure and HLA in healthy donors. This table comes from immunoSEQ multiplex PCR, and its TCRdb copy is limited to in-frame clones, with some not included. The data show tens of thousands of clones, and the top ten clones hold 15% to 20%. What was sequenced was PBMCs. These receptors were obtained from a male donor in good health and CMV-seropositive. Each CDR3 is given with its conserved first and last residue. Each record gives: V gene, J gene, D gene, CDR3 DNA, CDR3 protein. D genes are given only for firm matches.

v_call: TRBV4-1; j_call: TRBJ1-1; d_call: .; cdr3_nt: TGCGCCAGCAGCCAAGCGATCGGGAATATGAACACTGAAGCTTTCTTT; cdr3_aa: CASSQAIGNMNTEAFF
v_call: TRBV4-2; j_call: TRBJ2-7; d_call: .; cdr3_nt: TGTGCCAGCAGCCAAGTACTAGATTCCCACGAGCAGTACTTC; cdr3_aa: CASSQVLDSHEQYF
v_call: TRBV30; j_call: TRBJ1-1; d_call: TRBD1; cdr3_nt: TGTGCCTGGGGCCCCAAGGACAGGGGAGTCGCTTTCTTT; cdr3_aa: CAWGPKDRGVAFF
v_call: TRBV9; j_call: TRBJ1-6; d_call: TRBD1; cdr3_nt: TGTGCCAGCAGCGTAATGGGGACAGGGGACTCACCCCTCCACTTT; cdr3_aa: CASSVMGTGDSPLHF
v_call: TRBV18; j_call: TRBJ1-1; d_call: TRBD1; cdr3_nt: TGTGCCAGCTCACCACAGCCGGGACAGGGGGTCACTGAAGCTTTCTTT; cdr3_aa: CASSPQPGQGVTEAFF
v_call: TRBV7-8; j_call: TRBJ2-7; d_call: .; cdr3_nt: TGTGCCAGCAGCAAGACTAGATCCTACGAGCAGTACTTC; cdr3_aa: CASSKTRSYEQYF
v_call: TRBV7-9; j_call: TRBJ2-7; d_call: .; cdr3_nt: TGTGCCAGCAGCTTAGAGCGTTTGAGGTACGAGCAGTACTTC; cdr3_aa: CASSLERLRYEQYF
v_call: TRBV4-1; j_call: TRBJ2-3; d_call: TRBD2; cdr3_nt: TGCGCCAGCAGCCTGGGACTAGCGGGAATCACAGATACGCAGTATTTT; cdr3_aa: CASSLGLAGITDTQYF
v_call: TRBV2; j_call: TRBJ2-7; d_call: .; cdr3_nt: TGTGCCAGCAGGCCAACATTTGCCTACGAGCAGTACTTC; cdr3_aa: CASRPTFAYEQYF
v_call: TRBV4-1; j_call: TRBJ2-1; d_call: TRBD2; cdr3_nt: TGCGCCAGCAGCCAAGGACTAGCGGGTCCGTTGAGCTCCTACAATGAGCAGTTCTTC; cdr3_aa: CASSQGLAGPLSSYNEQFF
v_call: TRBV7-9; j_call: TRBJ1-1; d_call: .; cdr3_nt: TGTGCCAGCAGCTCCCCAGGGGACACTGAAGCTTTCTTT; cdr3_aa: CASSSPGDTEAFF
v_call: TRBV12-5; j_call: TRBJ1-1; d_call: TRBD1; cdr3_nt: TGTGCTAGTGGTTTGGTTCTGACAGGGGAAATTACTGAAGCTTTCTTT; cdr3_aa: CASGLVLTGEITEAFF
v_call: TRBV7-6; j_call: TRBJ2-7; d_call: TRBD1; cdr3_nt: TGTGCCAGCAGCTCCGGGCCGGGACAGTACTACGAGCAGTACTTC; cdr3_aa: CASSSGPGQYYEQYF
v_call: TRBV18; j_call: TRBJ2-3; d_call: TRBD2; cdr3_nt: TGTGCCAGCTCTCCTCTCGGGACTAGCGGGAGCACAGATACGCAGTATTTT; cdr3_aa: CASSPLGTSGSTDTQYF
v_call: TRBV6-5; j_call: TRBJ1-3; d_call: .; cdr3_nt: TGTGCCAGCAGTCCCGGACAGCAGTCTGGAAACACCATATATTTT; cdr3_aa: CASSPGQQSGNTIYF
v_call: TRBV5-1; j_call: TRBJ1-4; d_call: .; cdr3_nt: TGCGCCAGCAGCTTCGTCGGGTTCACTAATGAAAAACTGTTTTTT; cdr3_aa: CASSFVGFTNEKLFF
v_call: TRBV7-9; j_call: TRBJ1-2; d_call: TRBD1; cdr3_nt: TGTGCCAGCAGCTTAGCAGTACAGGGGGCGCTTGGCTACACCTTC; cdr3_aa: CASSLAVQGALGYTF
v_call: TRBV9; j_call: TRBJ1-1; d_call: .; cdr3_nt: TGTGCCAGCAGCGCCACCGGGACACCAAACACTGAAGCTTTCTTT; cdr3_aa: CASSATGTPNTEAFF
v_call: TRBV7-9; j_call: TRBJ2-5; d_call: TRBD2; cdr3_nt: TGTGCCAGCAGCCAAAGACTAGCGGGAGGTGAGACCCAGTACTTC; cdr3_aa: CASSQRLAGGETQYF
v_call: TRBV30; j_call: TRBJ2-4; d_call: .; cdr3_nt: TGTGCCTGGAGTATATACGGAGAAAACATTCAGTACTTC; cdr3_aa: CAWSIYGENIQYF
v_call: TRBV5-6; j_call: TRBJ1-5; d_call: TRBD1; cdr3_nt: TGTGCCAGCAGCCTGACTGGACAGGGAAGTCAGCCCCAGCATTTT; cdr3_aa: CASSLTGQGSQPQHF
v_call: TRBV7-7; j_call: TRBJ2-6; d_call: .; cdr3_nt: TGTGCTAGCAGCTTGGGGGGGCCTGGGGCCAACGTCCTGACTTTC; cdr3_aa: CASSLGGPGANVLTF
v_call: TRBV7-3; j_call: TRBJ1-2; d_call: .; cdr3_nt: TGTGCCAGCAGTTCACGGGGGGGCTCTAACTATGGCTACACCTTC; cdr3_aa: CASSSRGGSNYGYTF
v_call: TRBV5-1; j_call: TRBJ1-3; d_call: .; cdr3_nt: TGCGCCAGCAGCTCAGACACGGCTGGAAACACCATATATTTT; cdr3_aa: CASSSDTAGNTIYF
v_call: TRBV6-1; j_call: TRBJ2-3; d_call: TRBD2; cdr3_nt: TGTGCCAGCAGTGGTAGCGGGGGGGCAAGTGATACGCAGTATTTT; cdr3_aa: CASSGSGGASDTQYF
v_call: TRBV4-3; j_call: TRBJ1-3; d_call: TRBD1; cdr3_nt: TGCGCCAGCAGCCAAGAAGGATCCGCCGTGACAGGGGAAAACACCATATATTTT; cdr3_aa: CASSQEGSAVTGENTIYF
v_call: TRBV6-4; j_call: TRBJ2-1; d_call: .; cdr3_nt: TGTGCCAGCAGTGACTCAGCAGGGATCTCCTACAATGAGCAGTTCTTC; cdr3_aa: CASSDSAGISYNEQFF
v_call: TRBV7-2; j_call: TRBJ2-7; d_call: .; cdr3_nt: TGTGCCAGCAGCTTAGACTTCTCCTACGAGCAGTACTTC; cdr3_aa: CASSLDFSYEQYF
v_call: TRBV4-3; j_call: TRBJ1-4; d_call: .; cdr3_nt: TGCGCCAGCAGCCAAGCCCACATCGCAACTAATGAAAAACTGTTTTTT; cdr3_aa: CASSQAHIATNEKLFF
v_call: TRBV25-1; j_call: TRBJ1-2; d_call: .; cdr3_nt: TGTGCCAGCTCACCCGATCCAGGGTATGGCTACACCTTC; cdr3_aa: CASSPDPGYGYTF
v_call: TRBV20-1; j_call: TRBJ2-3; d_call: .; cdr3_nt: TGCAGTGCTAGGTCCGGGGATACGCAGTATTTT; cdr3_aa: CSARSGDTQYF
v_call: TRBV27; j_call: TRBJ1-4; d_call: .; cdr3_nt: TGTGCCAGCAGTTCGAGGGTGTCTAATGAAAAACTGTTTTTT; cdr3_aa: CASSSRVSNEKLFF
v_call: TRBV25-1; j_call: TRBJ2-1; d_call: .; cdr3_nt: TGTGCCACCGAGGCGGTAGGCCCCTACAATGAGCAGTTCTTC; cdr3_aa: CATEAVGPYNEQFF
v_call: TRBV29-1; j_call: TRBJ1-1; d_call: TRBD1; cdr3_nt: TGCAGCGTGGGACAGGGGCAGACTGAAGCTTTCTTT; cdr3_aa: CSVGQGQTEAFF
v_call: TRBV5-1; j_call: TRBJ2-7; d_call: .; cdr3_nt: TGCGCCAGCAGCCCCTCACAGGGATCCGTCTACGAGCAGTACTTC; cdr3_aa: CASSPSQGSVYEQYF
v_call: TRBV5-6; j_call: TRBJ1-2; d_call: .; cdr3_nt: TGTGCCAGCAGGTCGGCAGGGGCGTTTGGCTACACCTTC; cdr3_aa: CASRSAGAFGYTF
v_call: TRBV6-1; j_call: TRBJ1-5; d_call: .; cdr3_nt: TGTGCCAGCAGTGAAGCAGCCCAGGGTTATCAGCCCCAGCATTTT; cdr3_aa: CASSEAAQGYQPQHF
v_call: TRBV28; j_call: TRBJ2-7; d_call: TRBD1; cdr3_nt: TGTGCCATCAAGAGGGACAGCTCCTACGAGCAGTACTTC; cdr3_aa: CAIKRDSSYEQYF
v_call: TRBV15; j_call: TRBJ1-5; d_call: TRBD1; cdr3_nt: TGTGCCACCAGCAGAGATACAGCACAGGGGGCAGAGCCCCAGCATTTT; cdr3_aa: CATSRDTAQGAEPQHF
v_call: TRBV18; j_call: TRBJ2-7; d_call: .; cdr3_nt: TGTGCCAGCTCACCACGGGGACGGGGAGGATCAGGTTACGAGCAGTACTTC; cdr3_aa: CASSPRGRGGSGYEQYF
v_call: TRBV4-2; j_call: TRBJ2-3; d_call: .; cdr3_nt: TGTGCCAGCAGCCAAGAGATAGCGTATGTGGCGTTTACGCAGTATTTT; cdr3_aa: CASSQEIAYVAFTQYF
v_call: TRBV15; j_call: TRBJ1-1; d_call: .; cdr3_nt: TGTGCCACCAGCAGAACGACAGGAAAAGCTTTCTTT; cdr3_aa: CATSRTTGKAFF
v_call: TRBV18; j_call: TRBJ2-5; d_call: .; cdr3_nt: TGTGCCAGCTCACCCGGTGGGACTGCTAAACAGACCCAGTACTTC; cdr3_aa: CASSPGGTAKQTQYF
v_call: TRBV5-6; j_call: TRBJ1-1; d_call: TRBD1; cdr3_nt: TGTGCCAGCAGCCCTGGACAGGGTGAAGCTTTCTTT; cdr3_aa: CASSPGQGEAFF
v_call: TRBV27; j_call: TRBJ1-4; d_call: .; cdr3_nt: TGTGCCAGCAGGTCCCAGGGAAAACTGTTTTTT; cdr3_aa: CASRSQGKLFF
v_call: TRBV19; j_call: TRBJ1-3; d_call: .; cdr3_nt: TGTGCCAGTAGTATAGCGGCAGCGATCTCTGGAAACACCATATATTTT; cdr3_aa: CASSIAAAISGNTIYF
v_call: TRBV28; j_call: TRBJ1-1; d_call: .; cdr3_nt: TGTGCCAGCAGTCCCCTGTCCGCAGGGAAGTATGGTGAAGCTTTCTTT; cdr3_aa: CASSPLSAGKYGEAFF
v_call: TRBV6-1; j_call: TRBJ2-7; d_call: .; cdr3_nt: TGTGCCAGCACCCGACGGGAGGGACAGCGCTACGAGCAGTACTTC; cdr3_aa: CASTRREGQRYEQYF
v_call: TRBV29-1; j_call: TRBJ1-2; d_call: TRBD1; cdr3_nt: TGCAGCGTTGGGGGGACAGGGGCGTTGGCGGGATATGGCTACACCTTC; cdr3_aa: CSVGGTGALAGYGYTF
v_call: TRBV6-5; j_call: TRBJ1-1; d_call: .; cdr3_nt: TGTGCCAGCACCCCCGGCGACGGGGGACGGACTGAAGCTTTCTTT; cdr3_aa: CASTPGDGGRTEAFF
v_call: TRBV28; j_call: TRBJ2-7; d_call: TRBD1; cdr3_nt: TGTGCCAGCAGTCCCGGGAAGGGGGCAGACGAGCAGTACTTC; cdr3_aa: CASSPGKGADEQYF
v_call: TRBV7-9; j_call: TRBJ2-1; d_call: TRBD2; cdr3_nt: TGTGCCAGCAGCTTCCCTTCTTCGACTAGCGGGAGCTCCTACAATGAGCAGTTCTTC; cdr3_aa: CASSFPSSTSGSSYNEQFF
v_call: TRBV27; j_call: TRBJ2-3; d_call: .; cdr3_nt: TGTGCCAGCAGTTACTGGGGGCCCTCAGATACGCAGTATTTT; cdr3_aa: CASSYWGPSDTQYF
v_call: TRBV11-2; j_call: TRBJ2-7; d_call: TRBD1; cdr3_nt: TGTGCCAGCAGCTTAGGTACAGGGGGCGAGCAGTACTTC; cdr3_aa: CASSLGTGGEQYF
v_call: TRBV7-6; j_call: TRBJ2-5; d_call: .; cdr3_nt: TGTGCCAGCACCCTCAACGAGGGTTGGCAAGAGACCCAGTACTTC; cdr3_aa: CASTLNEGWQETQYF
v_call: TRBV18; j_call: TRBJ1-2; d_call: .; cdr3_nt: TGTGCCAGCTCACCCGATGACAGCTATGGCTACACCTTC; cdr3_aa: CASSPDDSYGYTF
v_call: TRBV19; j_call: TRBJ1-2; d_call: .; cdr3_nt: TGTGCCAGTAGTAAAGGGGCGGATTATCCTTATGGCTACACCTTC; cdr3_aa: CASSKGADYPYGYTF
v_call: TRBV30; j_call: TRBJ2-2; d_call: TRBD1; cdr3_nt: TGTGCCTGGAGTACTTCTCAAAGACAGGGTATCGGGGAGCTGTTTTTT; cdr3_aa: CAWSTSQRQGIGELFF
v_call: TRBV30; j_call: TRBJ1-2; d_call: .; cdr3_nt: TGTGCCTGGAGTGTAACGAGGGCCTATGGCTACACCTTC; cdr3_aa: CAWSVTRAYGYTF
v_call: TRBV6-5; j_call: TRBJ1-6; d_call: TRBD1; cdr3_nt: TGTGCCAGCAGTTACGGGCCAGGGGGATCACCCCTCCACTTT; cdr3_aa: CASSYGPGGSPLHF